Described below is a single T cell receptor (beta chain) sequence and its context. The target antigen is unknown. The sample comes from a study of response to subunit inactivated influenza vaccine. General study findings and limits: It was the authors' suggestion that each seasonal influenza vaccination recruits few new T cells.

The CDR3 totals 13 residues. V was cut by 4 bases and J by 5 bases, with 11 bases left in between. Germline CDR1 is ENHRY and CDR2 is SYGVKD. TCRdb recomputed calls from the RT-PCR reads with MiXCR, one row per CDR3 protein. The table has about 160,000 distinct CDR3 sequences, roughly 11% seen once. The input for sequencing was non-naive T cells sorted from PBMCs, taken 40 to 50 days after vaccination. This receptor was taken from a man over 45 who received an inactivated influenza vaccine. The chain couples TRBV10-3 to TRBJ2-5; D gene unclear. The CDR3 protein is CAISGTSPETQYF. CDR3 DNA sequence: TGTGCCATCAGTGGAACATCCCCGGAGACCCAGTACTTC.